The rows below give T cell receptor beta chains drawn from one sample of a study of T cells in Graves' hyperthyroidism and ophthalmopathy. TCRdb recomputed calls from the multiplex PCR reads with MiXCR, one row per CDR3 protein. This table has fewer than 650,000 distinct CDR3 sequences, approximately 15% appearing once. Sequencing was performed on blood. Receptors were obtained from a woman between 18 and 29 years old with Graves' ophthalmopathy. CDR3s include the opening cysteine and the closing phenylalanine or tryptophan. A D gene is named only where the DNA matches it firmly. Expanded clones are given a class, and other clones once, few, many or no size at all.

J: TRBJ2-7
size: many
V: TRBV6-6
D: .
CDR3: CASSYWGQSTEQYF
DNA: TGTGCCAGCAGTTACTGGGGACAATCTACCGAGCAGTACTTC

J: TRBJ2-1
size: .
V: TRBV7-6
D: TRBD2
CDR3: CASSSGTSGENNEQFF
DNA: TGTGCCAGCAGCTCTGGGACTAGCGGGGAGAACAATGAGCAGTTCTTC

J: TRBJ2-6
size: few
V: TRBV30
D: TRBD2
CDR3: CAWSGYGRSSGANVLTF
DNA: TGTGCCTGGAGTGGCTACGGGAGGAGCTCTGGGGCCAACGTCCTGACTTTC

J: TRBJ1-2
size: few
V: TRBV9
D: .
CDR3: CASSVVGGTYGYTF
DNA: TGTGCCAGCAGCGTAGTGGGGGGAACCTATGGCTACACCTTC

J: TRBJ2-2
size: few
V: TRBV4-3
D: .
CDR3: CASSHALRTANTGELFF
DNA: TGCGCCAGCAGCCACGCCCTACGGACCGCGAACACCGGGGAGCTGTTTTTT

J: TRBJ2-4
size: .
V: TRBV4-1
D: TRBD1
CDR3: CASSQVYRGKNTQYF
DNA: TGCGCCAGCAGCCAGGTATACAGGGGTAAAAACACTCAGTACTTC

J: TRBJ2-3
size: many
V: TRBV3-1
D: TRBD2
CDR3: CASSQDARGAGEDTQYF
DNA: TGTGCCAGCAGCCAAGACGCCCGGGGAGCGGGAGAGGATACGCAGTATTTT

J: TRBJ2-2
size: many
V: TRBV6-2/TRBV6-3
D: TRBD1
CDR3: CASSYPPGTGNTGELFF
DNA: TGTGCCAGCAGTTACCCCCCCGGGACAGGGAACACCGGGGAGCTGTTTTTT

J: TRBJ1-6
size: .
V: TRBV14
D: .
CDR3: CASSQELGLSYNSPLHF
DNA: TGTGCCAGCAGCCAAGAATTGGGGCTCTCCTATAATTCACCCCTCCACTTT

J: TRBJ2-2
size: few
V: TRBV18
D: .
CDR3: CASSPQQGLNTGELFF
DNA: TGTGCCAGCTCACCACAGCAGGGCCTGAACACCGGGGAGCTGTTTTTT

J: TRBJ2-7
size: many
V: TRBV27
D: .
CDR3: CASSPKRGPLGSYEQYF
DNA: TGTGCCAGCAGCCCCAAGCGAGGTCCCCTAGGCTCCTACGAGCAGTACTTC

J: TRBJ1-1
size: many
V: TRBV6-5
D: TRBD1
CDR3: CASSYSRDSEAFF
DNA: TGTGCCAGCAGTTACAGCCGGGACAGCGAAGCTTTCTTT

J: TRBJ1-5
size: many
V: TRBV7-8
D: TRBD1
CDR3: CASSFHTGDQPQHF
DNA: TGTGCCAGCAGCTTCCACACAGGGGATCAGCCCCAGCATTTT

J: TRBJ2-3
size: many
V: TRBV29-1
D: TRBD1
CDR3: CSVSKNSGQGTDTQYF
DNA: TGCAGCGTTTCTAAAAATTCGGGACAGGGCACAGATACGCAGTATTTT

J: TRBJ1-2
size: many
V: TRBV7-9
D: .
CDR3: CASSLAWGGYGYTF
DNA: TGTGCCAGCAGCTTAGCTTGGGGAGGCTATGGCTACACCTTC

J: TRBJ2-7
size: many
V: TRBV4-2
D: TRBD2
CDR3: CASSPSGLAGGEQYF
DNA: TGTGCCAGCAGCCCGTCGGGACTAGCTGGGGGGGAGCAGTACTTC

J: TRBJ2-7
size: many
V: TRBV2
D: .
CDR3: CASSEAGRHHSTPYEQYF
DNA: TGTGCCAGCAGTGAAGCGGGCAGACACCACTCGACCCCCTACGAGCAGTACTTC

J: TRBJ2-7
size: many
V: TRBV6-1
D: TRBD1
CDR3: CASSEVGLGQGPREQYF
DNA: TGTGCCAGCAGTGAAGTGGGGCTGGGACAGGGGCCCCGGGAGCAGTACTTC

J: TRBJ2-3
size: .
V: TRBV18
D: TRBD2
CDR3: CASSPRSGRQQDTQYF
DNA: TGTGCCAGCTCACCAAGGAGCGGGAGACAGCAAGATACGCAGTATTTT

J: TRBJ2-1
size: once
V: TRBV27
D: TRBD2
CDR3: CASTHGLAGEDEQFF
DNA: TGTGCCAGCACCCATGGACTAGCGGGAGAGGATGAGCAGTTCTTC

J: TRBJ2-7
size: .
V: TRBV28
D: TRBD2
CDR3: CASSLGTSGAYEQYF
DNA: TGTGCCAGCAGTCTTGGGACTAGCGGGGCTTACGAGCAGTACTTC

J: TRBJ1-5
size: many
V: TRBV30
D: .
CDR3: CAWSSEGIKPQHF
DNA: TGTGCCTGGAGTTCCGAGGGAATCAAGCCCCAGCATTTT

J: TRBJ1-5
size: few
V: TRBV9
D: TRBD1
CDR3: CASSVVPTGDQPQHF
DNA: TGTGCCAGCAGCGTAGTCCCCACAGGGGATCAGCCCCAGCATTTT

J: TRBJ1-1
size: .
V: TRBV20-1
D: .
CDR3: CRPSGGATEAFF
DNA: TGCAGGCCTTCGGGGGGGGCCACTGAAGCTTTCTTT

J: TRBJ1-6
size: many
V: TRBV7-2
D: .
CDR3: CASSSGLSYNSPLHF
DNA: TGTGCCAGCAGCTCGGGACTCTCCTATAATTCACCCCTCCACTTT

J: TRBJ1-2
size: many
V: TRBV7-2
D: .
CDR3: CASSSPLWTEYGYTF
DNA: TGTGCCAGCAGCTCCCCCCTCTGGACGGAGTATGGCTACACCTTC

J: TRBJ2-5
size: few
V: TRBV6-1
D: TRBD2
CDR3: CASSEALGGRGQETQYF
DNA: TGTGCCAGCAGTGAAGCGCTGGGGGGGAGGGGTCAAGAGACCCAGTACTTC

J: TRBJ2-1
size: .
V: TRBV2
D: TRBD2
CDR3: CASSDLAGGNEQFF
DNA: TGTGCCAGCAGCGATCTAGCGGGTGGGAATGAGCAGTTCTTC

J: TRBJ2-2
size: few
V: TRBV6-6
D: .
CDR3: CASSYQVGTTTGELFF
DNA: TGTGCCAGCAGTTACCAGGTCGGGACGACGACCGGGGAGCTGTTTTTT

J: TRBJ1-1
size: many
V: TRBV10-3
D: TRBD1
CDR3: CAINPGGGGSTEAFF
DNA: TGTGCCATCAACCCAGGGGGGGGAGGTAGCACTGAAGCTTTCTTT

J: TRBJ2-5
size: many
V: TRBV4-3
D: TRBD2
CDR3: CASSQVIAGAGETQYF
DNA: TGCGCCAGCAGCCAAGTGATAGCGGGAGCGGGAGAGACCCAGTACTTC